The 20 T cell receptor beta chains listed next were all sequenced from one sample in a study of blood T cells in healthy people across ages. A second PCR of 7 to 11 cycles used a sample-barcoded 5' primer and a J-beta primer mix. TCRdb reprocessed the 5' RACE reads via MiXCR and lists one record per CDR3 protein. The sample lists some 900,000 distinct CDR3 sequences; 29% were seen once. The sequenced sample was blood. The receptors originated from a woman aged 80 or older in good health.

This clonotype has a handful of counts. The CDR3 is CASSPGLAETGELFF. CDR3 DNA sequence: TGTGCCAGCAGTCCGGGACTAGCGGAGACCGGGGAGCTGTTTTTT. This rearrangement joins TRBV28 to TRBJ2-2, with TRBD2 identical over 11 bases. The CDR3 is made up of 15 amino acids. Germline-derived CDR1 and CDR2 are MDHEN and SYDVKM. The V and J ends lost 5 bases and 5 bases, in that order; junction bases with no gene match: 4.

This clonotype was detected many times. V is TRBV4-1 and J is TRBJ2-4; D ambiguous. CDR3 length: 17 amino acids. V lost 0 bases to trimming and J lost 2 bases, with 14 bases between them. Germline assignment: CDR1 MGHRA and CDR2 YSYEKL. The DNA of the CDR3 is TGCGCCAGCAGCCAAGATTCTATTGGCGTAACCAAAAACATTCAGTACTTC. This encodes CASSQDSIGVTKNIQYF.

About this clonotype itself: This may arise from a read error, as a much more abundant clone is one base away. This chain uses TRBV10-2 with TRBJ2-5, with D perhaps TRBD2 (7 bases). The CDR3 spans 15 residues. From germline, CDR1 is WSHSY and CDR2 SAAADI. The DNA for the CDR3 is TGCGCCAGCGGTGACGGGGGGCGTCCACAAGAGACCCAGTACTTC. Amino acid sequence: CASGDGGRPQETQYF.

V and J are TRBV7-2 and TRBJ2-5; TRBD2 matches 13 bases. This CDR3 has 17 amino acids. CDR1 and CDR2 from the germline V gene are SGHTA and FQGNSA. Unmatched junction bases numbered 7, after V lost 2 bases and J lost 4 bases. The CDR3 is CASSLTKLAGGLETQYF. The CDR3 DNA reads TGTGCCAGCAGCTTAACTAAACTAGCGGGGGGGCTAGAGACCCAGTACTTC.

To note about this clonotype: A much larger clone differs from this one at a single base, so this may be a read error. CDR3 protein: CAGSLFLTRGEQYF. CDR3 DNA sequence: TGTGCCGGCAGCTTATTCCTGACCCGGGGCGAGCAGTACTTC. The genes are TRBV11-2 and TRBJ2-4, with a weak D call TRBD2 (5 bases). The end of the DNA fits TRBJ2-7 better, so the J call may be wrong. The CDR3 has 14 residues. Germline values: CDR1 SGHAT, CDR2 FQNNGV.

V and J are TRBV7-2 and TRBJ2-1; D unclear. Per germline, CDR1 SGHTA and CDR2 FQGNSA. The CDR3 runs to 13 residues. Trimming took off 0 bases at V and 5 bases at J, with 5 bases between the two ends. This CDR3 reads CASSLALDNEQFF. The CDR3 nucleotides read TGTGCCAGCAGCTTAGCGTTGGACAATGAGCAGTTCTTC.

This clonotype has only one observation. The germline gene is not matched at one end of the junction; a read error may be the cause. The chain combines TRBV10-2 with TRBJ1-5; D not certain. The V gene's germline CDR1 is WSHSY and CDR2 SAAADI. The CDR3 length is 17 residues. As DNA, the CDR3 is TGCGCCAGTAGTGTATTTCCAGGAGTCTATAGCAATCAGCCCCGGCATTTT. The encoded protein is CASSVFPGVYSNQPRHF.

In this sample, this clonotype turned up once. With a much larger clone just one base away, this may be a read error. The chain couples TRBV7-2 to TRBJ1-2, with D tentatively TRBD1 (6 bases). Germline CDR1 and CDR2: SGHTA and FQGNSA. This CDR3 contains 14 residues. CDR3 sequence: CAGSLGQNSYGYTF. As DNA, the CDR3 is TGTGCCGGCAGCTTAGGACAGAACAGCTATGGCTACACCTTC.

About this clonotype: This may arise from a read error, as a much more abundant clone is one base away. The J gene is TRBJ2-5, the V gene TRBV7-8; D is perhaps TRBD1 or TRBD2 (7 bases each). The CDR3 is 15 residues long. Germline assignment: CDR1 SGHVS and CDR2 FQNEAQ. V lost 2 bases and J 4 bases, leaving 14 bases between the germline ends. The CDR3 nucleotides are TGTGCCAGCAGCTTACCGGCAGGGGGGGGAGAGACCCAGTACTTC. Protein product: CASSLPAGGGETQYF.

This clonotype was counted ten times or more. The gene calls are TRBV5-6 and TRBJ2-1; possibly TRBD2 for D (6 bases). The CDR3 covers 15 residues. From germline, CDR1 is SGHDT and CDR2 YYEEEE. Trimming removed 0 bases from V and 4 bases from J, with 11 bases in between. Here the CDR3 reads CASSLGLGAYNEQFF. CDR3 coding DNA: TGTGCCAGCAGCTTGGGACTAGGAGCTTACAATGAGCAGTTCTTC.

Remarks on this clonotype: Given a much more abundant clone one base away, this may be a read error. The J gene is TRBJ1-2, the V gene TRBV4-1; D might be TRBD1 (6 bases). V lost 3 bases and J 6 bases, leaving 11 bases between the germline ends. The CDR3 consists of 13 residues. Germline CDR1 MGHRA, CDR2 YSYEKL. CDR3 coding DNA: TGCGCCAGCAGCCAGGGGGGGCACCATGGCTACACCTTC. As protein: CASSQGGHHGYTF.

A remark on this clonotype: A much more abundant neighbour one base away suggests this may be a read error. The chain recombines TRBV11-3 with TRBJ2-1, with a possible D match to TRBD2 (7 bases). Per the germline V gene, CDR1 is SGHNT and CDR2 is YENEEA. The CDR3 spans 13 residues. DNA for the CDR3: TGTGCCGGCAGCTTAGGGGGAGGGCAGGGGCAGTTCTTC. It yields the protein CAGSLGGGQGQFF.

The chain has TRBV29-1 and TRBJ2-1, with TRBD2 matching over 9 bases. Trimming took 6 bases from V and 7 from J; bases not matched to a gene: 10. Germline CDR1 and CDR2: SQVTM and ANQGSEA. The CDR3 is 14 residues long. The CDR3 region has the DNA TGCAGCGTGCGCACGGCGGGAGGGCCTAATGAGCAGTTCTTC. This sequence encodes CSVRTAGGPNEQFF.

The rearrangement uses TRBV11-3 and TRBJ2-5; D may be TRBD1 or TRBD2 (5 bases each). The CDR3 contains 15 residues. Per the germline V gene, CDR1 is SGHNT and CDR2 is YENEEA. Trimming removed 5 bases at V and 2 bases at J, with 15 bases between. For the CDR3, the DNA is TGTGCCAGCAGCCCTGGGACCACGGGACAAGAGACCCAGTACTTC. It is translated as CASSPGTTGQETQYF.

The rearrangement links TRBV20-1 to TRBJ1-1; D might be TRBD1 (5 bases). CDR1 is DFQATT and CDR2 is SNEGSKA in the germline V gene (reference sequence). The CDR3 extends over 15 amino acids. Trimming shortened V by 0 bases and J by 0 bases, and 11 bases separated the two germline ends. The CDR3 spells CSARDRFRVNTEAFF. In nucleotides, the CDR3 is TGCAGTGCTAGAGATCGGTTCAGGGTGAACACTGAAGCTTTCTTT.

The table lists this clonotype with many counts. The rearrangement uses TRBV9 and TRBJ2-1; possibly TRBD2 for D (7 bases). Looked up from germline, CDR1 is SGDLS and CDR2 is YYNGEE. V lost 4 bases and J 0 bases, leaving 14 bases between the germline ends. The CDR3 totals 16 residues. The chain's CDR3 is CASSPTGGGSYNEQFF. In DNA form, the CDR3 reads TGTGCCAGCAGCCCCACGGGGGGCGGCTCCTACAATGAGCAGTTCTTC.

This clonotype was recorded at least ten times. This chain joins TRBV5-5 and TRBJ2-7; no clear D. Per the germline V gene, CDR1 is SGHKS and CDR2 is YYEKEE (reference sequence). The CDR3 loop spans 14 amino acids. The V end lost 3 bases, the J end lost 3 bases, and 13 bases lay between the germline ends. CDR3 sequence reads: CASSSSDVVYEQYF. The CDR3 coding sequence is TGTGCCAGCAGCTCTTCCGACGTCGTCTACGAGCAGTACTTC.

A remark on this clonotype: This may stem from a read error, because a much larger clone lies one nucleotide away. The CDR3 region has the DNA TGTGCCAGCAGCTTAGGATTACAGGGCCTCTACGAGCAGTTCTTC. It translates to CASSLGLQGLYEQFF. V usage is TRBV7-2 and J usage is TRBJ2-1; TRBD1 might be the D (6 bases). Per germline, CDR1 SGHTA and CDR2 FQGNSA. The CDR3 length is 15 residues. V was shortened by 1 base and J by 10 bases, with 17 bases between the two germline ends.

At least ten counts were recorded for this clonotype. This clone may be a read error of a much larger clone one base away. The chain links TRBV6-2 or TRBV6-3 to TRBJ2-3, with a tentative D call TRBD2 (5 bases). The germline V gene encodes CDR1 MNHEY and CDR2 SVGEGT. The CDR3 spans 14 residues. The V gene lost 6 bases and the J gene lost 9 bases, with 19 bases spanning the gap. The CDR3: CASRSWTGSETQYF. The CDR3 DNA reads TGTGCCAGCAGGTCGTGGACTGGCAGCGAGACGCAGTATTTT.

The rearrangement joins TRBV7-2 to TRBJ1-5; tentative D call: TRBD1 (6 bases). This CDR3 region has 15 residues. The V gene lost 5 bases and the J gene lost 3 bases, with 14 bases spanning the gap. Germline loops: CDR1 SGHTA, CDR2 FQGNSA. CDR3 in amino acids: CASSRFRGYNQPQHF. As DNA, the CDR3 is TGTGCCAGCAGCCGATTCAGGGGCTACAATCAGCCCCAGCATTTT.